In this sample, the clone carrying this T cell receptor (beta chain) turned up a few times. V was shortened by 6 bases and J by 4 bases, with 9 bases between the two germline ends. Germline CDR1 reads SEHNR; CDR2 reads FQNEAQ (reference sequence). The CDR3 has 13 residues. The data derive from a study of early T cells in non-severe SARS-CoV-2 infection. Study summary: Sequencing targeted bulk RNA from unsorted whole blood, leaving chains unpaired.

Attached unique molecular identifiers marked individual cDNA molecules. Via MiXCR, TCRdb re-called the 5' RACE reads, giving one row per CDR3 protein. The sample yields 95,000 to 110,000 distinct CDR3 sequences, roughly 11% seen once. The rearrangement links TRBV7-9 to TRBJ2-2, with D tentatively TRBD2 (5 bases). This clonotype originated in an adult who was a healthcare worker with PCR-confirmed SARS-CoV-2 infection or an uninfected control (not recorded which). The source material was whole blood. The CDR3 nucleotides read TGTGCCAGCAGATCGCGGGTCACCGGGGAGCTGTTTTTT. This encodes CASRSRVTGELFF.